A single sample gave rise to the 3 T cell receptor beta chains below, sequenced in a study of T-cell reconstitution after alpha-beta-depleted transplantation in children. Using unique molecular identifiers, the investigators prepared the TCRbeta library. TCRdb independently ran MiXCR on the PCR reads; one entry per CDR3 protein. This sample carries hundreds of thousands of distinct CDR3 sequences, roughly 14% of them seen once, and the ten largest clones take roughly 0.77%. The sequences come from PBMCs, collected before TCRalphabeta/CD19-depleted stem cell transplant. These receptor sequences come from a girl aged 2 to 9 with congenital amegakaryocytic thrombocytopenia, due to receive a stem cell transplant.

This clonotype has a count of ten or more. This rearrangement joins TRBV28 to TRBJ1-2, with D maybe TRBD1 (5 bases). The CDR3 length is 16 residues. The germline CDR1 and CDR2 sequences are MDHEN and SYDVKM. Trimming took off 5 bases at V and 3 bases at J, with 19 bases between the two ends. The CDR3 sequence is CASSVLGGDHYYGYTF. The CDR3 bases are TGTGCCAGCAGTGTCCTAGGAGGGGACCACTACTATGGCTACACCTTC.

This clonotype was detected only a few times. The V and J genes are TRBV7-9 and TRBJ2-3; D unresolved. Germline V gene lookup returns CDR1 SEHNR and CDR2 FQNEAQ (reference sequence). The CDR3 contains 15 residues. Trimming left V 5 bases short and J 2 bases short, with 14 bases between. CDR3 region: CASSVAVGDTDTQYF. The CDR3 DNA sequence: TGTGCCAGCAGCGTCGCGGTGGGCGACACAGATACGCAGTATTTT. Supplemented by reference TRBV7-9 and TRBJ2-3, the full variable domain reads DTGVSQNPRHKITKRGQNVTFRCDPISEHNRLYWYRQTLGQGPEFLTYFQNEAQLEKSRLLSDRFSAERPKGSFSTLEIQRTEQGDSAMYLCASSVAVGDTDTQYFGPGTRLTVL.

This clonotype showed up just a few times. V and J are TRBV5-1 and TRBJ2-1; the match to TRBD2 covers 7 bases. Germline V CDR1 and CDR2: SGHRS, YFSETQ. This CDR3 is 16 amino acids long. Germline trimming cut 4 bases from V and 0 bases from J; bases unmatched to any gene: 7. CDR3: CASSARDYSSYNEQFF. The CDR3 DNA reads TGCGCCAGCAGCGCGCGGGACTACAGCTCCTACAATGAGCAGTTCTTC.